Included here is one T cell receptor (beta chain) sequence, with context. Its target is unknown. This sample was included in a study of beta chain features in type 1 diabetes. Study results and caveats: Patients' naive, central memory and Treg TCRB repertoires seemed closer to one another than those of healthy donors.

Sequencing targeted expressed TCRB transcripts, as all isolated RNA had been reverse transcribed. Produced via immunoSEQ multiplex PCR; TCRdb's table is partial and in-frame only. Here the sample spans under 450,000 clones, about 15% being singletons. The sequencing input was naive CD4+ T cells from blood. The TCR comes from a woman under 30 in good health.

CDR3 in DNA: TGTGCCAGCAGGGTACTAGCGGGAGTCTACGAGCAGTACTTC. Amino acids: CASRVLAGVYEQYF. This sequence joins TRBV6-6 and TRBJ2-7, with 11 bases that match TRBD2. Trimming removed 6 bases from V and 3 bases from J; junction bases left unmatched: 4. This CDR3 region has 14 residues. From germline, CDR1 is MNHNY and CDR2 SVGAGI (reference sequence).